The clone carrying this TCR beta chain was counted a few times. What it binds is not known. From the 5' RACE reads, TCRdb called clonotypes with MiXCR, one entry per CDR3 protein. The sample shows some 250,000 distinct CDR3 sequences, roughly 25% of them seen only once. The data were obtained in a study of CD8 T cells in ankylosing spondylitis. The CDR3 covers 15 residues. Germline values: CDR1 MNHNS, CDR2 SASEGT. Deletions cut 6 bases from V and 6 bases from J, with 21 bases between. Study results and caveats: Characteristic of ankylosing spondylitis blood, it appeared, was a TCR beta motif comprising 7 to 9 highly homologous variants. A subset of motif variants has previously been described in the synovial fluid and blood of reactive arthritis.

V usage is TRBV6-1 and J usage is TRBJ2-7; unclear D gene. Material for sequencing was blood, either unsorted or a sorted T cell fraction (not recorded which). The TCR originated in a male donor with ankylosing spondylitis or in good health (not recorded which). The CDR3, as DNA: TGTGCCAGCAGGCGCACCGGTCTTAAGGTTGGCGAGCAGTACTTC. Translation: CASRRTGLKVGEQYF.